A selection of T cell receptor beta chains follows, all from one sample in a study of PD-L1 blockade in urothelial cancer. Assay used: immunoSEQ multiplex PCR; TCRdb lists only in-frame clones, some missing. This table has about 91,000 clones, less than 90% appearing once. The input for sequencing was PBMCs, taken around atezolizumab (anti-PD-L1) treatment. The receptors were sampled from an older man with urothelial cancer. CDR3s include the opening cysteine and the closing phenylalanine or tryptophan. D genes are given only for firm matches.

cdr3_length: 16
j_call: TRBJ2-5
v_call: TRBV5-6
d_call: TRBD2
cdr3_aa: CASSLGLASGGETQYF

cdr3_length: 12
j_call: TRBJ2-7
v_call: TRBV6-6
d_call: TRBD2
cdr3_aa: CAAGLAGDEQYF

cdr3_length: 14
j_call: TRBJ2-2
v_call: TRBV19
d_call: TRBD1
cdr3_aa: CATWTGENTGELFF

cdr3_length: 13
j_call: TRBJ2-3
v_call: TRBV7-9
d_call: NA
cdr3_aa: CASNEIVTDTQYF

cdr3_length: 16
j_call: TRBJ2-7
v_call: TRBV6-6
d_call: TRBD2
cdr3_aa: CASSYPRTSGTYEQYF

cdr3_length: 15
j_call: TRBJ2-1
v_call: TRBV5-8
d_call: TRBD1
cdr3_aa: CASSPGTGSYNEQFF

cdr3_length: 14
j_call: TRBJ1-1
v_call: TRBV9
d_call: NA
cdr3_aa: CASSPEGMNTEAFF

cdr3_length: 15
j_call: TRBJ2-3
v_call: TRBV5-1
d_call: NA
cdr3_aa: CASSFKGGLTDTQYF

cdr3_length: 20
j_call: TRBJ1-4
v_call: TRBV5-1
d_call: TRBD1
cdr3_aa: CASSLARDTGGEATNEKLFF

cdr3_length: 14
j_call: TRBJ2-3
v_call: TRBV5-1
d_call: NA
cdr3_aa: CASSLVQGTDTQYF

cdr3_length: 14
j_call: TRBJ1-4
v_call: TRBV7-9
d_call: NA
cdr3_aa: CASSSRGAGEKLFF

cdr3_length: 16
j_call: TRBJ2-1
v_call: TRBV7-2
d_call: TRBD1
cdr3_aa: CASSLPWDRGRNEQFF

cdr3_length: 14
j_call: TRBJ2-5
v_call: TRBV7-8
d_call: NA
cdr3_aa: CASSLATGRETQYF

cdr3_length: 15
j_call: TRBJ1-6
v_call: TRBV19
d_call: TRBD1
cdr3_aa: CASSAWAGGNSPLHF

cdr3_length: 17
j_call: TRBJ1-2
v_call: TRBV5-8
d_call: NA
cdr3_aa: CASSYRGSKTTDYGYTF

cdr3_length: 11
j_call: TRBJ2-1
v_call: TRBV7-6
d_call: TRBD2
cdr3_aa: CASSFGEGQFF

cdr3_length: 13
j_call: TRBJ2-5
v_call: TRBV2
d_call: NA
cdr3_aa: CASGRGQQETQYF

cdr3_length: 17
j_call: TRBJ1-4
v_call: TRBV11-3
d_call: TRBD1
cdr3_aa: CASSLGRYRGRDEKLFF

cdr3_length: 12
j_call: TRBJ2-3
v_call: TRBV6-6
d_call: NA
cdr3_aa: CASNSRTDTQYF

cdr3_length: 13
j_call: TRBJ1-5
v_call: TRBV5-1
d_call: TRBD1
cdr3_aa: CASSLTGGQPQHF

cdr3_length: 13
j_call: TRBJ2-5
v_call: TRBV4-3
d_call: NA
cdr3_aa: CASSQESWGEAHF

cdr3_length: 14
j_call: TRBJ1-5
v_call: TRBV11-2
d_call: NA
cdr3_aa: CASSLGGQYQPQHF

cdr3_length: 13
j_call: TRBJ2-5
v_call: TRBV13
d_call: TRBD1
cdr3_aa: CASSTDRGETQYF

cdr3_length: 15
j_call: TRBJ2-3
v_call: TRBV5-1
d_call: TRBD1
cdr3_aa: CASSSLTGSTDTQYF

cdr3_length: 13
j_call: TRBJ2-5
v_call: TRBV15
d_call: NA
cdr3_aa: CATSQLEQETQYF

cdr3_length: 15
j_call: TRBJ2-7
v_call: TRBV18
d_call: TRBD2
cdr3_aa: CASSPGTSGIHEQYF

cdr3_length: 12
j_call: TRBJ2-5
v_call: TRBV2
d_call: NA
cdr3_aa: CAAGGTGETQYF

cdr3_length: 16
j_call: TRBJ2-3
v_call: TRBV6-1
d_call: NA
cdr3_aa: CASSERLGQGTDTQYF

cdr3_length: 14
j_call: TRBJ2-2
v_call: TRBV10-1
d_call: TRBD1
cdr3_aa: CASSKDRDTGELFF

cdr3_length: 16
j_call: TRBJ1-6
v_call: TRBV5-1
d_call: NA
cdr3_aa: CASSFDSSSYNSPLHF

cdr3_length: 12
j_call: TRBJ1-1
v_call: TRBV7-2
d_call: TRBD1
cdr3_aa: CASSFGQGEAFF

cdr3_length: 16
j_call: TRBJ1-1
v_call: TRBV19
d_call: TRBD1
cdr3_aa: CASSPRQGFVTTEAFF

cdr3_length: 15
j_call: TRBJ2-1
v_call: TRBV10-3
d_call: NA
cdr3_aa: CAISESLAVYNEQFF

cdr3_length: 17
j_call: TRBJ1-3
v_call: TRBV28
d_call: NA
cdr3_aa: CASSPPGGVNSGNTIYF

cdr3_length: 17
j_call: TRBJ1-2
v_call: TRBV9
d_call: NA
cdr3_aa: CASSVGSAGEKNYGYTF

cdr3_length: 16
j_call: TRBJ2-1
v_call: TRBV7-2
d_call: TRBD1
cdr3_aa: CASRPLQGDKYNEQFF

cdr3_length: 14
j_call: TRBJ2-1
v_call: TRBV7-2
d_call: TRBD2
cdr3_aa: CASSTLSGSAEQFF

cdr3_length: 16
j_call: TRBJ1-3
v_call: TRBV6-6
d_call: TRBD1
cdr3_aa: CASSSDREKPRNTIYF

cdr3_length: 14
j_call: TRBJ1-4
v_call: TRBV11-3
d_call: TRBD1
cdr3_aa: CASSSAGGGEKLFF

cdr3_length: 14
j_call: TRBJ1-1
v_call: TRBV11-2
d_call: TRBD1
cdr3_aa: CASSLVPGGNEAFF

cdr3_length: 14
j_call: TRBJ1-1
v_call: TRBV11-2
d_call: NA
cdr3_aa: CASSLQGQATEAFF

cdr3_length: 14
j_call: TRBJ1-1
v_call: TRBV10-3
d_call: TRBD1
cdr3_aa: CAITRDREMTEAFF

cdr3_length: 12
j_call: TRBJ1-2
v_call: TRBV6-5
d_call: NA
cdr3_aa: CALEGGNYGYTF

cdr3_length: 13
j_call: TRBJ1-1
v_call: TRBV27
d_call: NA
cdr3_aa: CASSFTVYTEAFF

cdr3_length: 14
j_call: TRBJ1-1
v_call: TRBV19
d_call: NA
cdr3_aa: CASSISVSNTEAFF

cdr3_length: 14
j_call: TRBJ1-2
v_call: TRBV27
d_call: NA
cdr3_aa: CASSLVGTPTGYTF

cdr3_length: 11
j_call: TRBJ2-7
v_call: TRBV7-2
d_call: NA
cdr3_aa: CATGGEYEQYF

cdr3_length: 14
j_call: TRBJ1-5
v_call: TRBV6-1
d_call: TRBD1
cdr3_aa: CASAGTEYNQPQHF

cdr3_length: 16
j_call: TRBJ2-2
v_call: TRBV5-4
d_call: NA
cdr3_aa: CASTFKQDPNTGELFF

cdr3_length: 13
j_call: TRBJ2-3
v_call: TRBV11-2
d_call: TRBD2
cdr3_aa: CASRTSDTDTQYF

cdr3_length: 16
j_call: TRBJ2-7
v_call: TRBV7-9
d_call: NA
cdr3_aa: CASSHSVGAPNYEQYF

cdr3_length: 20
j_call: TRBJ2-7
v_call: TRBV15
d_call: TRBD2
cdr3_aa: CATSRDLTTSGGAGGVEQYF

cdr3_length: 15
j_call: TRBJ1-1
v_call: TRBV2
d_call: TRBD1
cdr3_aa: CASSGYQGGDTEAFF